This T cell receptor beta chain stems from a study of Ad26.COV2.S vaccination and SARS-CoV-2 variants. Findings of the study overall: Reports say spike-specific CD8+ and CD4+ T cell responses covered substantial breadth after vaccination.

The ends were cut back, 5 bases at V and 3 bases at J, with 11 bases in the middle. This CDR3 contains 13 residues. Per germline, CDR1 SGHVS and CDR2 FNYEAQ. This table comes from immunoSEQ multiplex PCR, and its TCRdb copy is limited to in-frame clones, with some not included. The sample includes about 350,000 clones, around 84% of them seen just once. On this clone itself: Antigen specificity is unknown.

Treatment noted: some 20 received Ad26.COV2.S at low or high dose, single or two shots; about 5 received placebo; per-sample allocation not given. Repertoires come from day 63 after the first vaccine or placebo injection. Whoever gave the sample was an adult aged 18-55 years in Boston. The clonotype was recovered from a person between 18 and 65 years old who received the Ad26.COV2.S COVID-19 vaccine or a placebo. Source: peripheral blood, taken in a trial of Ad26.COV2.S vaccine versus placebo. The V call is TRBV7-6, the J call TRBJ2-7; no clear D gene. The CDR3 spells CASSHDPNYEQYF. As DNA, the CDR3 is TGTGCCAGCAGCCATGACCCAAACTACGAGCAGTACTTC.